This T cell receptor beta chain was found in a study of blood T cells in healthy people across ages. Points on this clonotype: What it binds is not known. This may be a read error, as it is one base from a much larger clone.

This CDR3 has 11 amino acids. The germline CDR1 and CDR2 sequences are SGHRS and YFSETQ. Study-level results: Long-lived donors had more naive CD4+ cells and higher diversity than aged donors.

Using a J-beta primer mix together with a sample-barcoded 5' primer, a second PCR was run for roughly 6 to 11 cycles. A template-switch adaptor with 12 random nucleotides tagged each cDNA molecule. At least 2.5 million CDR3-containing paired-end reads were obtained per sample. MiXCR was run by TCRdb on the 5' RACE reads, yielding one entry per CDR3 protein. The profile shows around 750,000 distinct CDR3 sequences, about 53% of them singletons. Sequenced sample: blood. The chain employs TRBV5-1 and TRBJ2-3; D uncertain. This sequence was found in an elderly man in good health. CDR3 in DNA: TGCGCCAGCAGCTTACCAGATATGCAGTATTTT. Translating gives CASSLPDMQYF.